This T cell receptor beta chain appears in the sequencing data of a study of monozygotic twins with inflammatory bowel disease. A template switching step added UMIs, each with a 6-nucleotide sample barcode. TCRdb processed the 5' RACE reads again and assigns one entry to each CDR3 protein, with no DNA. Its table records 440,000 or so distinct CDR3 sequences. Per donor, approximately 2.6 ml of blood was collected and frozen. CDR3 size: 15 residues. Germline V gives CDR1 SGHTA, CDR2 FQGNSA. The receptor's source is a human donor with ulcerative colitis or Crohn's disease, or a healthy co-twin of an affected twin (not recorded which). V gene TRBV7-2 combines with J gene TRBJ2-5; TCRdb proposes TRBD1, but this gene call is untestable without DNA. Sequenced sample: blood. The CDR3 sequence is CASSGGTGLQETQYF.